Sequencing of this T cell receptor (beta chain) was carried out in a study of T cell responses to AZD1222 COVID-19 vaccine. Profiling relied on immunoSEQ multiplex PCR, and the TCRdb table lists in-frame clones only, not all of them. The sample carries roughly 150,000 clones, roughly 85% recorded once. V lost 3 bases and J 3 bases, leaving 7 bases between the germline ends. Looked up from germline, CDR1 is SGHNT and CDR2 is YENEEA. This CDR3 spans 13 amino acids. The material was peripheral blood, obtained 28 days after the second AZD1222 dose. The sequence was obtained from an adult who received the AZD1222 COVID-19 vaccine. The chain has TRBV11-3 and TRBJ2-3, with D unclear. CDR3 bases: TGTGCCAGCAGCTTCTCAATTACAGATACGCAGTATTTT. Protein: CASSFSITDTQYF.